Presented here are 22 T cell receptor beta chains from one specimen sequenced in a study of radiotherapy plus CTLA-4 blockade in lung cancer (dated by TCRdb to the late 2010s). The library was obtained by the immunoSEQ multiplex PCR assay. TCRdb stores this immuneACCESS table with in-frame sequences only. Part of the clones is absent; in the studies checked, under half of the shortfall reflects unresolved V genes, and no reason is known for the rest. Here the sample has over 75,000 clones; roughly 87% occur a single time. The ten largest clones add up to roughly 0.8% of the sample. The sequencing here drew on peripheral blood, taken from a patient treated with radiotherapy plus ipilimumab. All receptors come from a human donor with non-small cell lung cancer who had stable disease on radiotherapy plus ipilimumab.

The V gene is TRBV5-1, the J gene TRBJ2-5; 8 bases map to TRBD1. Germline V gene sequence: CDR1 SGHRS, CDR2 YFSETQ. The junction had 6 bases not matched to a gene; V was cut back by 4 bases and J by 4 bases. This CDR3 is built from 14 residues. The CDR3 spells CASSGAGGAETQYF. In DNA form, the CDR3 reads TGCGCCAGCAGCGGAGCAGGGGGCGCAGAGACCCAGTACTTC.

This chain connects TRBV9 to TRBJ1-6; perhaps TRBD1 as D (5 bases). The length of the CDR3 is 16 residues. V was clipped by 5 bases and J by 0 bases, with 12 bases between them. CDR1 and CDR2 from the germline V gene are SGDLS and YYNGEE. DNA for the CDR3: TGTGCCAGCAGAAGTCAGGGAGACTCCTATAATTCACCCCTCCACTTT. Protein product: CASRSQGDSYNSPLHF.

The chain has TRBV5-4 and TRBJ1-1, with D possibly matching TRBD1 (5 bases). Germline CDR1 and CDR2: SGHNT and YYREEE (reference sequence). This CDR3 is built from 13 residues. V lost 4 bases and J 6 bases, leaving 13 bases between the germline ends. The CDR3 bases are TGTGCCAGCAGCAGACAGAATATCCCTGAAGCTTTCTTT. Protein: CASSRQNIPEAFF.

The chain employs TRBV7-3 and TRBJ2-1; perhaps D is TRBD1 or TRBD2 (6 bases each). The CDR3 is made up of 13 amino acids. Trimming shortened V by 5 bases and J by 9 bases, and 14 bases separated the two germline ends. Germline values: CDR1 SGHTA, CDR2 FQGTGA. The CDR3 loop reads CASSGPGAPEQFF. The CDR3 DNA reads TGTGCCAGCAGCGGGCCGGGGGCCCCTGAGCAGTTCTTC.

The V and J genes are TRBV13 and TRBJ1-3; no firm D call. The germline V gene has CDR1 PRHDT and CDR2 FYEKMQ (reference sequence). Trimming removed 0 bases at V and 0 bases at J, with 15 bases between. The CDR3 is 18 residues long. The CDR3 protein is CASSLGSMRPISGNTIYF. The CDR3, as DNA: TGTGCCAGCAGCTTAGGGTCTATGAGGCCGATCTCTGGAAACACCATATATTTT. Full variable domain (missing parts from reference TRBV13 and TRBJ1-3): AAGVIQSPRHLIKEKRETATLKCYPIPRHDTVYWYQQGPGQDPQFLISFYEKMQSDKGSIPDRFSAQQFSDYHSELNMSSLELGDSALYFCASSLGSMRPISGNTIYFGEGSWLTVV.

Written as DNA, the CDR3 is TGTGCCAGCAGCTCCCTGGGGGGAGCCTACGAGCAGTACTTC. It encodes CASSSLGGAYEQYF. The chain recombines TRBV11-2 with TRBJ2-7, with TRBD2 as a possible D gene (6 bases). The CDR3 runs to 14 residues. From germline, CDR1 is SGHAT and CDR2 FQNNGV. V was pared by 4 bases and J by 2 bases, with 12 bases between.

This rearrangement joins TRBV19 to TRBJ1-1, with 7 positions matching TRBD1. Germline loops: CDR1 LNHDA, CDR2 SQIVND (reference sequence). The length of the CDR3 is 14 residues. After removal of 6 bases from V and 1 base from J, the junction contained 5 bases not matched to a gene. CDR3 sequence: CASRQGVRNTEAFF. For the CDR3, the DNA is TGTGCCAGTAGGCAGGGGGTAAGGAACACTGAAGCTTTCTTT.

The chain couples TRBV11-3 to TRBJ2-1; 8 bases fit TRBD1. Germline V gene lookup returns CDR1 SGHNT and CDR2 YENEEA. V gave up 5 bases and J gave up 3 bases; unmatched junction bases: 18. The CDR3 consists of 19 residues. CDR3 sequence (DNA): TGTGCCAGCAGCCACCGGACAGGGAATCCCCTGAAAGGCTACAATGAGCAGTTCTTC. Protein product: CASSHRTGNPLKGYNEQFF.

The V gene is TRBV6-5, the J gene TRBJ2-7, with D perhaps TRBD1 (6 bases). The germline gives CDR1 MNHEY, CDR2 SVGAGI. CDR3 length: 14 amino acids. Trimming removed 6 bases at V and 1 base at J, with 13 bases between. The CDR3 bases are TGTGCCAGCAGACTATCCGGACAGTCCTACGAGCAGTACTTC. It translates to CASRLSGQSYEQYF.

J is TRBJ2-3 and V is TRBV18; TRBD1 agrees at 9 bases. From germline, CDR1 is KGHSH and CDR2 LQKENI. The CDR3 has 15 residues. With 1 base clipped from V and 4 bases from J, the junction kept 3 bases outside the gene matches. This CDR3 is CASSPRDRVADTQYF. The CDR3 region has the DNA TGTGCCAGCTCACCACGGGACAGGGTGGCAGATACGCAGTATTTT.

The rearrangement joins TRBV6-1 to TRBJ2-2; a weak D match, TRBD2 (5 bases). Per the germline V gene, CDR1 is MNHNS and CDR2 is SASEGT. V was cut by 3 bases and J by 0 bases, with 8 bases left in between. This CDR3 has 15 amino acids. The DNA for the CDR3 is TGTGCCAGCAGTGATGGGAGTTCGAACACCGGGGAGCTGTTTTTT. Protein: CASSDGSSNTGELFF.

Only a few counts were recorded for this clone. This rearrangement joins TRBV5-1 to TRBJ2-5; 7 bases are a match to TRBD2. Losses at the gene ends were 4 bases for V and 2 bases for J; bases not matched to a gene: 5. This CDR3 has 14 amino acids. Looked up from germline, CDR1 is SGHRS and CDR2 is YFSETQ. DNA of the CDR3: TGCGCCAGCAGCAAAGCGGGGCCACAAGAGACCCAGTACTTC. Translation gives CASSKAGPQETQYF.

The rearrangement links TRBV28 to TRBJ2-3, with 10 bases matching TRBD2. Germline CDR1 is MDHEN and CDR2 is SYDVKM. The ends lost 4 bases at V and 4 bases at J; junction bases unmatched: 8. The CDR3 extends over 16 amino acids. The DNA of the CDR3 is TGTGCCAGCAGTTCCCCGGCTAGCGGGGGAGCAGATACGCAGTATTTT. Translation gives CASSSPASGGADTQYF.

This clone was recorded only once. The chain links TRBV29-1 to TRBJ2-1; no clear D gene. Germline loops: CDR1 SQVTM, CDR2 ANQGSEA. Trimming removed 3 bases from V and 8 bases from J, with 11 bases in between. The CDR3 runs 12 residues. Here the CDR3 DNA reads TGCAGCGTTGAGGACGGTAGCTATGAGCAGTTCTTC. Protein: CSVEDGSYEQFF.

This chain connects TRBV7-3 to TRBJ2-1; TRBD1 agrees at 9 bases. CDR1 and CDR2 (germline): SGHTA, FQGTGA. The CDR3 runs to 16 residues. J gave up 7 bases and V 1 base, and 8 bases lay outside the gene matches. The CDR3 DNA is TGTGCCAGCAGCTTAATGGGGACAGGGATCAAAAATGAGCAGTTCTTC. As protein: CASSLMGTGIKNEQFF. Full variable domain (outside the CDR3, taken from reference TRBV7-3 and TRBJ2-1): GAGVSQTPSNKVTEKGKYVELRCDPISGHTALYWYRQSLGQGPEFLIYFQGTGAADDSGLPNDRFFAVRPEGSVSTLKIQRTERGDSAVYLCASSLMGTGIKNEQFFGPGTRLTVL.

The chain uses TRBV21-1 and TRBJ2-5; TRBD2, as called in the table, went unchecked against the DNA. TRBV21-1 is annotated as a pseudogene. The CDR3 spans 15 residues. CDR3 bases: TGTGCCAGCAGCATCCGGCCCCGTCCGGGGTGGACCCAGTACTTC. Protein product: CASSIRPRPGWTQYF.

This clone showed up just a few times. This chain links TRBV7-6 with TRBJ1-3; no reliable D call. In germline, CDR1 is SGHVS, CDR2 FNYEAQ. Deletions cut 4 bases from V and 4 bases from J, with 5 bases between. This CDR3 has 12 amino acids. DNA of the CDR3: TGTGCCAGCAGCTCTCAGGGAAACACCATATATTTT. Residues: CASSSQGNTIYF.

V and J are TRBV7-6 and TRBJ1-1, with D possibly matching TRBD1 (5 bases). Trimming removed 5 bases at V and 8 bases at J, with 12 bases between. This CDR3 region has 12 residues. Germline CDR1 is SGHVS and CDR2 is FNYEAQ. The CDR3 bases are TGTGCCAGCAGCCTCAACCGGGACGAAGCTTTCTTT. Residues: CASSLNRDEAFF.

V and J are TRBV5-6 and TRBJ2-7, with TRBD1 matching 7 bases. Germline assignment: CDR1 SGHDT and CDR2 YYEEEE. The CDR3 spans 15 residues. The V segment lost 4 bases and the J segment 4 bases; nucleotides outside the gene matches: 11. CDR3: CASSATTGERYEQYF. The CDR3, as DNA: TGTGCCAGCAGCGCAACTACAGGGGAGAGGTACGAGCAGTACTTC.

In its sample, this clone was seen a few times. The V and J genes are TRBV7-2 and TRBJ1-5, with 8 nucleotides matching TRBD1. The germline V gene has CDR1 SGHTA and CDR2 FQGNSA. The CDR3 extends over 16 amino acids. Trimming at V came to 3 bases and at J to 4 bases, leaving 8 bases not matched to a gene. The chain's CDR3 is CASSLETGARNQPQHF. CDR3 coding DNA: TGTGCCAGCAGCTTGGAGACAGGGGCTCGGAATCAGCCCCAGCATTTT.

The V gene is TRBV4-1, the J gene TRBJ2-5; maybe TRBD1 (5 bases). With 0 bases removed from V and 8 bases from J, the gap between germline ends came to 10 bases. There are 13 residues in the CDR3. Looked up from germline, CDR1 is MGHRA and CDR2 is YSYEKL. CDR3 sequence reads: CASSQELQDTQYF. CDR3 nucleotide sequence: TGCGCCAGCAGCCAAGAACTACAGGATACCCAGTACTTC.

V is TRBV19 and J is TRBJ2-7; 10 bases are a match to TRBD2. The CDR3 loop spans 15 amino acids. V lost 3 bases, J lost 4 bases, and 6 bases stayed unmatched. Germline V CDR1 and CDR2: LNHDA, SQIVND (reference sequence). Written as DNA, the CDR3 is TGTGCCAGTAGTATGCCCGGACTAGCGGATTACGAGCAGTACTTC. It codes for CASSMPGLADYEQYF.